Following are 25 T cell receptor beta chains from one sample sequenced in a study of response to subunit inactivated influenza vaccine. TCRdb reprocessed the RT-PCR reads via MiXCR and lists one record per CDR3 protein. There are about 540,000 distinct CDR3 sequences in the sample; around 25% occur only once, and 2.5% to 3.5% lies in the top ten. These data were likewise used in another study, on T cells expressing NK-cell markers. That paper notes: With UMIs, 5'RACE template switching was used to make TCR beta cDNA.

The sequences come from CD4+ T cells sorted from PBMCs, collected 12 days after vaccination. The source of these receptors is a man aged 45 to 65 who received an inactivated influenza vaccine.

The chain joins TRBV4-1 to TRBJ2-1; D gene uncertain. The germline CDR1 and CDR2 sequences are MGHRA and YSYEKL. This CDR3 spans 15 amino acids. Between the trimmed V and J ends, which lost 0 bases and 0 bases, there was a span of 6 bases. CDR3 residues: CASSQEPNSYNEQFF. CDR3 DNA: TGCGCCAGCAGCCAAGAGCCGAACTCCTACAATGAGCAGTTCTTC.

This clonotype occurred a few times. This rearrangement joins TRBV11-1 to TRBJ2-2; D possibly matches TRBD1 or TRBD2 (5 bases each). Germline values: CDR1 SGHAT, CDR2 FQDESV (reference sequence). Between the trimmed V and J ends, which lost 0 bases and 4 bases, there was a span of 21 bases. The CDR3 totals 19 residues. The CDR3 protein is CASSLAKAGTPRGTGELFF. CDR3 DNA sequence: TGTGCCAGCAGCTTAGCGAAGGCCGGGACCCCTCGCGGCACCGGGGAGCTGTTTTTT.

The rearrangement joins TRBV29-1 to TRBJ1-3; 7 bases are a match to TRBD1. CDR3 length: 14 residues. Looked up from germline, CDR1 is SQVTM and CDR2 is ANQGSEA. With 3 bases clipped from V and 7 bases from J, the junction kept 9 bases outside the gene matches. The DNA of the CDR3 is TGCAGCGTTGAGCTATTGGACAGGTTGAACACCATATATTTT. Protein: CSVELLDRLNTIYF.

This chain links TRBV28 with TRBJ2-1; D unclear. This CDR3 region has 15 residues. In germline, CDR1 is MDHEN, CDR2 SYDVKM. Trimming cost V 3 bases and J 5 bases, with 14 bases left between them. The CDR3 sequence: CASSFFSRPNNEQFF. In DNA form, the CDR3 reads TGTGCCAGCAGTTTCTTCTCGCGGCCAAACAATGAGCAGTTCTTC.

The V and J genes are TRBV7-9 and TRBJ2-5; D might be TRBD2 (5 bases). The CDR3 contains 15 residues. V was pared by 5 bases and J by 3 bases, with 16 bases between. Germline V CDR1 and CDR2: SEHNR, FQNEAQ (reference sequence). The CDR3 nucleotides are TGTGCCAGCAGCCCAGACGGACTCACTAAAGAGACCCAGTACTTC. Encoded protein: CASSPDGLTKETQYF.

V is TRBV10-3 and J is TRBJ2-1; a weak D match, TRBD2 (5 bases). From germline, CDR1 is ENHRY and CDR2 SYGVKD. Deletions cut 6 bases from V and 8 bases from J, with 11 bases between. This CDR3 region has 12 residues. The CDR3 DNA follows: TGTGCCATCAGCGGCACTAGGCATGAGCAGTTCTTC. Amino acid sequence: CAISGTRHEQFF.

V gene TRBV7-2 combines with J gene TRBJ2-5; maybe TRBD1 (6 bases). The CDR3 spans 13 residues. Germline V CDR1 and CDR2: SGHTA, FQGNSA. The V gene lost 7 bases and the J gene lost 4 bases, with 13 bases spanning the gap. For the CDR3, the DNA is TGTGCCAGCACCAACAGGGCAGGAGAGACCCAGTACTTC. Protein product: CASTNRAGETQYF.

This clonotype has just a few counts. The V and J genes are TRBV15 and TRBJ2-1; D may be TRBD2 (6 bases). The CDR3 sequence is 16 residues long. V gave up 1 base and J gave up 6 bases, with 16 bases separating them. Germline CDR1 and CDR2: LNHNV and YYDKDF (reference sequence). The CDR3 region is CATSRGPTGGFNEQFF. The CDR3 DNA reads TGTGCCACCAGCAGAGGTCCAACAGGAGGGTTCAATGAGCAGTTCTTC.

The chain carries TRBV12-3 or TRBV12-4 and TRBJ1-4; D is possibly TRBD1 (6 bases). The CDR3 length is 15 residues. V lost 6 bases, J lost 7 bases, and 18 bases lay in between. In DNA form, the CDR3 reads TGTGCCAGCAGCGGTACCGGGACAATAACTGAAAAACTGTTTTTT. Translated: CASSGTGTITEKLFF.

The rearrangement links TRBV10-2 to TRBJ1-1; 9 positions match TRBD1. There are 14 residues in the CDR3. Germline loops: CDR1 WSHSY, CDR2 SAAADI. The trim removed 4 bases at V and 1 base at J, leaving 1 base unmatched. CDR3 DNA: TGCGCCAGCAGTGTGGACAGGGGGAACACTGAAGCTTTCTTT. Translated: CASSVDRGNTEAFF.

The sample holds many counts of this clonotype. The chain employs TRBV2 and TRBJ1-1, with a tentative D call TRBD1 (5 bases). Germline V gene sequence: CDR1 SNHLY, CDR2 FYNNEI. Trimming took 3 bases from V and 2 from J, leaving 10 bases between them. CDR3 length equals 14 residues. Here the CDR3 DNA reads TGTGCCAGCAGTGAGCAGGGCCTTAACACTGAAGCTTTCTTT. Protein: CASSEQGLNTEAFF.

The chain is built from TRBV5-1 and TRBJ1-1; TRBD1 is a possible D gene (5 bases). The CDR3 sequence is 14 residues long. Per germline, CDR1 SGHRS and CDR2 YFSETQ. The V end lost 0 bases, the J end lost 4 bases, and 10 bases lay between the germline ends. Here the CDR3 DNA reads TGCGCCAGCAGCTTGGACAGGCTGTCCACTGAAGCTTTCTTT. The encoded protein is CASSLDRLSTEAFF.

The rearrangement uses TRBV20-1 and TRBJ2-3; 9 bases fit TRBD2. CDR3 length: 16 amino acids. Trimming at V came to 0 bases and at J to 3 bases, leaving 7 bases not matched to a gene. The germline V gene has CDR1 DFQATT and CDR2 SNEGSKA (reference sequence). The CDR3 DNA is TGCAGTGCTAGAGATTGGGGCGGGGGGGGAACAGATACGCAGTATTTT. This codes for CSARDWGGGGTDTQYF.

V gene TRBV10-3 combines with J gene TRBJ1-4; 7 bases are shared with TRBD1. The CDR3 has 13 amino acids. V lost 10 bases and J lost 6; bases outside the gene matches: 8. The germline CDR1 and CDR2 sequences are ENHRY and SYGVKD. The CDR3 here is CATQRDRDEKLFF. In nucleotides, the CDR3 is TGTGCCACCCAACGGGACAGAGATGAAAAACTGTTTTTT.

As to this clonotype: At one of its ends the junction is not consistent with the germline gene, which may arise from a read error. The V gene is TRBV7-2, the J gene TRBJ1-2; D is possibly TRBD1 (6 bases). Germline loops: CDR1 SGHTA, CDR2 FQGNSA. The CDR3 runs to 14 residues. CDR3 residues: CASSLAGASNGYTF. CDR3 in DNA: TGTGCCAGCAGCCTAGCAGGGGCGTCGAATGGCTACACCTTC. The variable domain in full, with the rest retrieved from reference TRBV7-2 and TRBJ1-2, is GAGVSQSPSNKVTEKGKDVELRCDPISGHTALYWYRQSLGQGLEFLIYFQGNSAPDKSGLPSDRFSAERTGGSVSTLTIQRTQQEDSAVYLCASSLAGASNGYTFGSGTRLTVV.

V gene TRBV6-1 combines with J gene TRBJ1-5; the D is unclear. The V end lost 1 base, the J end lost 7 bases, and 11 bases lay between the germline ends. Germline V CDR1 and CDR2: MNHNS, SASEGT. The CDR3 extends over 14 amino acids. The CDR3 here is CASSEGLTRQPQHF. For the CDR3, the DNA is TGTGCCAGCAGTGAAGGGTTGACTCGGCAGCCCCAGCATTTT.

The V and J genes are TRBV9 and TRBJ2-3; D unresolved. Trimming took 0 bases from V and 7 from J, leaving 3 bases between them. Germline V CDR1 and CDR2: SGDLS, YYNGEE. There are 11 residues in the CDR3. DNA of the CDR3: TGTGCCAGCAGCGTAGGGCATACGCAGTATTTT. Residues: CASSVGHTQYF.

The chain joins TRBV14 to TRBJ1-3, with unresolved D. V was cut by 6 bases and J by 12 bases, with 18 bases left in between. The CDR3 consists of 13 residues. Germline CDR1 reads SGHDN; CDR2 reads FVKESK. The CDR3 sequence: CASSRQGESGIYF. The CDR3 DNA is TGTGCCAGCAGTAGACAAGGAGAAAGCGGCATATATTTT.

The chain employs TRBV20-1 and TRBJ2-2, with D possibly TRBD1 on 5 matching bases. V was clipped by 0 bases and J by 0 bases, with 11 bases between them. CDR3 size: 16 residues. Germline CDR1 reads DFQATT; CDR2 reads SNEGSKA (reference sequence). The CDR3 DNA is TGCAGTGCTAGAGATCTAAAGACAGCGAACACCGGGGAGCTGTTTTTT. Residues: CSARDLKTANTGELFF.

This chain connects TRBV12-3 or TRBV12-4 to TRBJ2-1; maybe TRBD2 (6 bases). V shed 8 bases and J shed 4 bases, with 6 bases lying between them. The CDR3 runs to 11 residues. CDR3 in amino acids: CASREYNEQFF. The CDR3 region has the DNA TGTGCCAGCCGGGAGTACAATGAGCAGTTCTTC.

This clonotype was picked up a small number of times. V gene TRBV12-3 or TRBV12-4 combines with J gene TRBJ1-3; D is perhaps TRBD1 (5 bases). The CDR3 is 15 amino acids. V lost 3 bases to trimming and J lost 0 bases, with 9 bases between them. The CDR3: CASSFWGNSGNTIYF. For the CDR3, the DNA is TGTGCCAGCAGTTTCTGGGGGAACTCTGGAAACACCATATATTTT.

This clonotype was picked up many times. This chain joins TRBV12-3 or TRBV12-4 and TRBJ1-1; a possible D gene is TRBD1 (6 bases). The length of the CDR3 is 13 residues. Deletions cut 5 bases from V and 7 bases from J, with 14 bases between. The CDR3 DNA follows: TGTGCCAGCAGTCCACCGGACAGACTTGAAGCTTTCTTT. Its protein product is CASSPPDRLEAFF.

The gene calls are TRBV19 and TRBJ2-1, with 8 bases lining up with TRBD2. J lost 4 bases, V lost 3 bases, and 14 bases had no gene match. This CDR3 has 18 amino acids. Germline CDR1 and CDR2: LNHDA and SQIVND (reference sequence). The CDR3 DNA follows: TGTGCCAGTAGTATGGGTCTGTCGCGGGGGGCAAAATACAATGAGCAGTTCTTC. It encodes CASSMGLSRGAKYNEQFF.

The rearrangement uses TRBV4-2 and TRBJ1-1; D uncertain. The germline V and J ends were trimmed by 5 bases and 10 bases, with 23 bases remaining between them. Germline V CDR1 and CDR2: LGHNA, YNFKEQ. The CDR3 contains 15 residues. The CDR3: CASSKDRTALMIAFF. DNA for the CDR3: TGTGCCAGCAGCAAGGACCGGACTGCCCTTATGATAGCTTTCTTT.

This clonotype was detected only a few times. The V gene is TRBV30, the J gene TRBJ2-3; 9 bases are a match to TRBD2. V lost 5 bases, J lost 1 base, and 7 bases stayed unmatched. This CDR3 has 15 residues. Germline V gene sequence: CDR1 GTSNPN, CDR2 SVGIG (reference sequence). The CDR3 spells CAWGSPSGGTDTQYF. The CDR3 DNA reads as TGTGCCTGGGGGTCACCTAGCGGGGGCACAGATACGCAGTATTTT.